Listed below are T cell receptor beta chains from one sample, sequenced in a study of cytomegalovirus exposure and HLA in healthy donors. Here immunoSEQ multiplex PCR was the method, and the copy in TCRdb shows in-frame clones only, minus some. The listing contains fewer than 150,000 clones. The specimen sequenced was PBMCs. Source of these receptors: a young man in good health and CMV-seronegative. The CDR3 runs from the conserved cysteine through the conserved F or W. The D gene is left open where the match is weak.

cdr3_aa: CASSLLSGTGANVLTF; cdr3_nt: TGTGCCAGCAGCCTCCTCAGCGGGACTGGGGCCAACGTCCTGACTTTC; d_call: TRBD2; v_call: TRBV5-6; j_call: TRBJ2-6
cdr3_aa: CSAPDRGGSFF; cdr3_nt: TGCAGTGCCCCGGACAGGGGGGGATCTTTCTTT; d_call: TRBD1; v_call: TRBV20-1; j_call: TRBJ1-1
cdr3_aa: CASSQDRSSYNEQFF; cdr3_nt: TGTGCCAGCAGCCAAGACCGGAGCTCCTACAATGAGCAGTTCTTC; d_call: NA; v_call: TRBV14; j_call: TRBJ2-1
cdr3_aa: CASSETGTLAFSGNTIYF; cdr3_nt: TGTGCCAGCAGTGAAACCGGGACTCTAGCCTTCTCTGGAAACACCATATATTTT; d_call: NA; v_call: TRBV6-1; j_call: TRBJ1-3
cdr3_aa: CASSLDPRGQQTYGYTF; cdr3_nt: TGTGCCAGCAGCTTAGACCCCAGGGGACAGCAAACATATGGCTACACCTTC; d_call: TRBD1; v_call: TRBV7-6; j_call: TRBJ1-2
cdr3_aa: CASSRDRGPNSPLHF; cdr3_nt: TGTGCCAGCAGTAGGGACAGGGGACCTAATTCACCCCTCCACTTT; d_call: TRBD1; v_call: TRBV2; j_call: TRBJ1-6
cdr3_aa: CASTPRGTSGNFTYEQYF; cdr3_nt: TGCGCCAGCACTCCGAGAGGGACTAGCGGCAACTTTACCTACGAGCAGTACTTC; d_call: TRBD2; v_call: TRBV5-1; j_call: TRBJ2-7
cdr3_aa: CASSGSNEQYF; cdr3_nt: TGCGCCAGCAGCGGGAGCAACGAGCAGTACTTC; d_call: NA; v_call: TRBV10-1; j_call: TRBJ2-7
cdr3_aa: CASSRGTSGSRDEQFF; cdr3_nt: TGTGCCAGCAGTAGGGGGACTAGCGGGAGTCGGGATGAGCAGTTCTTC; d_call: TRBD2; v_call: TRBV28; j_call: TRBJ2-1
cdr3_aa: CASSSGTSAYMSEQYF; cdr3_nt: TGCGCCAGCAGCTCCGGGACTAGTGCGTACATGTCCGAGCAGTACTTC; d_call: TRBD2; v_call: TRBV5-1; j_call: TRBJ2-7
cdr3_aa: CASSLRGQGTEAFF; cdr3_nt: TGTGCCAGCAGTTTAAGAGGACAGGGAACAGAAGCTTTCTTT; d_call: TRBD1; v_call: TRBV27; j_call: TRBJ1-1
cdr3_aa: CASSQSTSGGPTDTQYF; cdr3_nt: TGCGCCAGCAGCCAATCGACTAGCGGGGGTCCCACAGATACGCAGTATTTT; d_call: TRBD2; v_call: TRBV4-1; j_call: TRBJ2-3
cdr3_aa: CASSLGVQETQYF; cdr3_nt: TGTGCCAGCAGCTTGGGCGTACAAGAGACCCAGTACTTC; d_call: NA; v_call: TRBV5-5; j_call: TRBJ2-5
cdr3_aa: CASSAQGYEQFF; cdr3_nt: TGTGCCAGCAGCGCACAGGGTTATGAGCAGTTCTTC; d_call: NA; v_call: TRBV7-9; j_call: TRBJ2-1
cdr3_aa: CASSKGAPSNQPQHF; cdr3_nt: TGTGCCAGTAGTAAGGGGGCACCTTCCAATCAGCCCCAGCATTTT; d_call: TRBD1; v_call: TRBV19; j_call: TRBJ1-5
cdr3_aa: CASRQPGQRTGELFF; cdr3_nt: TGCGCCAGCAGGCAACCGGGACAGCGGACCGGGGAGCTGTTTTTT; d_call: TRBD1; v_call: TRBV4-1; j_call: TRBJ2-2
cdr3_aa: CASRKPGTPYNEQFF; cdr3_nt: TGTGCCAGCAGAAAGCCCGGGACACCCTACAATGAGCAGTTCTTC; d_call: NA; v_call: TRBV28; j_call: TRBJ2-1
cdr3_aa: CASSPRRNRGLNTGELFF; cdr3_nt: TGTGCCAGCAGCCCGAGACGGAACAGGGGCCTTAACACCGGGGAGCTGTTTTTT; d_call: TRBD1; v_call: TRBV13; j_call: TRBJ2-2
cdr3_aa: CASSFTGKTANTEAFF; cdr3_nt: TGCGCCAGCAGCTTCACAGGGAAGACTGCTAACACTGAAGCTTTCTTT; d_call: NA; v_call: TRBV5-1; j_call: TRBJ1-1
cdr3_aa: CASSQDLASGVYNEQFF; cdr3_nt: TGCGCCAGCAGCCAAGATTTGGCTAGCGGGGTATACAATGAGCAGTTCTTC; d_call: TRBD2; v_call: TRBV4-1; j_call: TRBJ2-1
cdr3_aa: CASAQSGGGGEQYF; cdr3_nt: TGTGCCAGCGCCCAATCGGGCGGGGGAGGCGAGCAGTACTTC; d_call: TRBD2; v_call: TRBV5-5; j_call: TRBJ2-7
cdr3_aa: CASSSKLITDTQYF; cdr3_nt: TGTGCCAGCAGCTCAAAACTCATCACAGATACGCAGTATTTT; d_call: NA; v_call: TRBV11-2; j_call: TRBJ2-3
cdr3_aa: CASSPGLRETQYF; cdr3_nt: TGTGCCAGCAGTCCGGGACTGCGGGAGACCCAGTACTTC; d_call: NA; v_call: TRBV6-5; j_call: TRBJ2-5
cdr3_aa: CASSPRGIRQFF; cdr3_nt: TGTGCCAGCAGTCCCCGGGGGATACGGCAGTTCTTC; d_call: NA; v_call: TRBV27; j_call: TRBJ2-1